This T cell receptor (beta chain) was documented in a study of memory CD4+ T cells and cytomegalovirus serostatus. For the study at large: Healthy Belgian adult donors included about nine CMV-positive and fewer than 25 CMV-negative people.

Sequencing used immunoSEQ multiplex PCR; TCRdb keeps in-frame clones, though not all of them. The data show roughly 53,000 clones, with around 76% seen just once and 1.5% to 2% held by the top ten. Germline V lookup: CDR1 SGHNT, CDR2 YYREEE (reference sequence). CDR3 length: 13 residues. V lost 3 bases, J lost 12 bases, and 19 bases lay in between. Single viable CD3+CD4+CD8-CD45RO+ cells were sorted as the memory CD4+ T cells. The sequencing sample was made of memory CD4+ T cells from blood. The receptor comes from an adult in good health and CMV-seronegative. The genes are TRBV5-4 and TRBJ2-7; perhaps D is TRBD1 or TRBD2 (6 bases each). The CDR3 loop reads CASSWRGADSMYF. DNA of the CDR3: TGTGCCAGCAGCTGGAGGGGGGCGGACAGCATGTACTTC.